The present T cell receptor beta chain was sequenced within a study of shared clonotypes between healthy human individuals. CD45RO negativity and positive selection for CCR7 defined naive CD8 cells, a population that excluded terminally differentiated effector memory CD45RA+ cells. TCRdb's copy holds only in-frame clones and misses some; the assay was immunoSEQ multiplex PCR. The table records about 2.1 million clones, roughly 93% of them present only once. Losses at the gene ends were 3 bases for V and 9 bases for J; bases not matched to a gene: 22. CDR1 and CDR2 from the germline V gene are MNHNS and SASEGT. CDR3 length: 19 residues.

The source material was naive CD8+ T cells from PBMCs. V is TRBV6-1 and J is TRBJ2-1; 8 bases are a match to TRBD1. This sequence was found in a man aged 18 to 29 in good health. Some clones in this sample may be carry-over from other donors' samples. The CDR3 loop is CASSDVLGQGTKMNAEQFF. The CDR3 DNA is TGTGCCAGCAGTGACGTTTTAGGACAGGGCACTAAAATGAATGCTGAGCAGTTCTTC.